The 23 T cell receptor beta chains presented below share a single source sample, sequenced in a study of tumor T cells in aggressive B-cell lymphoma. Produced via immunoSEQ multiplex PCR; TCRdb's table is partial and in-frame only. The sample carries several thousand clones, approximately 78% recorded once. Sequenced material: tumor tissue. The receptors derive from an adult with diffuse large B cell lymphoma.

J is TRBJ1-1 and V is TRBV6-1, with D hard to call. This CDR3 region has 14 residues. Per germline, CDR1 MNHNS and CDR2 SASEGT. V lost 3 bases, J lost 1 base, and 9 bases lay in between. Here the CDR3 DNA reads TGTGCCAGCAGTGACATGGGCACGAACACTGAAGCTTTCTTT. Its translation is CASSDMGTNTEAFF.

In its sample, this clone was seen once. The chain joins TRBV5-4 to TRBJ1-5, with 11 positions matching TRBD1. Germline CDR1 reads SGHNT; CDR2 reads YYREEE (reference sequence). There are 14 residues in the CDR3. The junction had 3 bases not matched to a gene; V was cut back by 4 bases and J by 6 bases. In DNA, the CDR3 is TGTGCCAGCAGCCCGGACAGGGGGCTTCAGCCCCAGCATTTT. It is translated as CASSPDRGLQPQHF.

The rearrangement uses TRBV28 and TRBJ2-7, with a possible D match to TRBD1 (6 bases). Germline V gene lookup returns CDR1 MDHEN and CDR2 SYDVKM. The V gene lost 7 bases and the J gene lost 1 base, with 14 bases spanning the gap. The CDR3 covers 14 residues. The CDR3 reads CASNIQGSSYEQYF. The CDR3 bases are TGTGCCAGCAATATACAGGGTTCTTCCTACGAGCAGTACTTC.

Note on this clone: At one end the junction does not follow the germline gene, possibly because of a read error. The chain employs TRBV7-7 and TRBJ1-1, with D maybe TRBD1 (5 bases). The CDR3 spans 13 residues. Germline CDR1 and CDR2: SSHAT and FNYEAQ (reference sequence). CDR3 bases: TGTGCTAGCAGCTTGAGTTGGACAACTGAAGCTTTCTTT. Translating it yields CASSLSWTTEAFF. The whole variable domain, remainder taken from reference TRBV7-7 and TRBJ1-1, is GAGVSQSPRYKVTKRGQDVTLRCDPISSHATLYWYQQALGQGPEFLTYFNYEAQPDKSGLPSDRFSAERPEGSISTLTIQRTEQRDSAMYRCASSLSWTTEAFFGQGTRLTVV.

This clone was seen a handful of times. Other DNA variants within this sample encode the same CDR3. The CDR3 region has the DNA TGTGCCAGCAGCTTAGAAACAGAACACCTCTATGGCTACACCTTC. Its protein is CASSLETEHLYGYTF. The genes are TRBV11-2 and TRBJ1-2; D not certain. This CDR3 is 15 amino acids long. Germline CDR1 and CDR2: SGHAT and FQNNGV. V was pared by 0 bases and J by 4 bases, with 12 bases between.

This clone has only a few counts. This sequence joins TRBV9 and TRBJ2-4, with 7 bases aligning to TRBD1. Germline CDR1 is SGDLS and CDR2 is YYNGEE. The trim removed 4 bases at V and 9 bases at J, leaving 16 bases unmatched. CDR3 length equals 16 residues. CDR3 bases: TGTGCCAGCAGCCCCCAGACAGGGTATAACCTGGGCATTCAGTACTTC. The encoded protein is CASSPQTGYNLGIQYF.

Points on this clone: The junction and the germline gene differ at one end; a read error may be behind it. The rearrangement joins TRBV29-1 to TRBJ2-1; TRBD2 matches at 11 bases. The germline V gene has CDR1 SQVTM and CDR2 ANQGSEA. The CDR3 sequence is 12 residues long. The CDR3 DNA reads TGCAGCGTTGATGGTCTAGCGGGGGGCCAGCTCTTC. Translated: CSVDGLAGGQLF.

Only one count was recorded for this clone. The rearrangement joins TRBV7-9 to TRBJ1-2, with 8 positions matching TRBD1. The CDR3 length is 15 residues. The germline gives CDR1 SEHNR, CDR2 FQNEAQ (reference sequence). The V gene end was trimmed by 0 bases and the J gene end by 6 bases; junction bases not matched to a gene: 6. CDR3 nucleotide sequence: TGTGCCAGCAGCTTAGCAGGCAGGGGGCTCGATGGCTACACCTTC. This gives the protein CASSLAGRGLDGYTF.

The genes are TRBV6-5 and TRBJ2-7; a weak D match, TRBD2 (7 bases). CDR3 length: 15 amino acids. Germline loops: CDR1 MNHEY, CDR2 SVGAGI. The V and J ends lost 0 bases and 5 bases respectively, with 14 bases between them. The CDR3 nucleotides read TGTGCCAGCAGTTACTCGGCGGGGGCAGGTGACGAGCAGTACTTC. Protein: CASSYSAGAGDEQYF.

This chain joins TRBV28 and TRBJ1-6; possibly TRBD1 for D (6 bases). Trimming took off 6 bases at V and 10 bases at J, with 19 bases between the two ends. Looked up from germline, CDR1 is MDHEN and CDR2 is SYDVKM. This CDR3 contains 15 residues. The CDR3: CASSVHRDLPSPLHF. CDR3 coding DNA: TGTGCCAGCAGCGTGCACAGGGATCTTCCCTCACCCCTCCACTTT. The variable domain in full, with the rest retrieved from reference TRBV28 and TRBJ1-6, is DVKVTQSSRYLVKRTGEKVFLECVQDMDHENMFWYRQDPGLGLRLIYFSYDVKMKEKGDIPEGYSVSREKKERFSLILESASTNQTSMYLCASSVHRDLPSPLHFGNGTRLTVT.

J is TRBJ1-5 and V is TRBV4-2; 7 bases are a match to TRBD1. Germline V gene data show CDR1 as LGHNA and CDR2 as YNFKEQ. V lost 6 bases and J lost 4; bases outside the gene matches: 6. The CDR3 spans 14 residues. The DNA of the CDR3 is TGTGCCAGCAGTTTGGGACAGAATAATCAGCCCCAGCATTTT. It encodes CASSLGQNNQPQHF.

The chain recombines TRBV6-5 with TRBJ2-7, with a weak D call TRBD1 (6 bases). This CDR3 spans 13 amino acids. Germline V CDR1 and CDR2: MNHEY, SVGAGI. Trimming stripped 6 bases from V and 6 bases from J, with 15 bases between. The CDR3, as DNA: TGTGCCAGCAGCCCTACAGGGTTCGCCGAGCAGTACGTC. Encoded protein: CASSPTGFAEQYV.

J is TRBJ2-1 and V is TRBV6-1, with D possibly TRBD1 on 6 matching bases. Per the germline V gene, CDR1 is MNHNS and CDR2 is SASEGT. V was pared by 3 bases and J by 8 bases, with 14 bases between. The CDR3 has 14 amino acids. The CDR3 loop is CASSETNRVYEQFF. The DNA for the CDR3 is TGTGCCAGCAGTGAGACAAACAGGGTCTATGAGCAGTTCTTC.

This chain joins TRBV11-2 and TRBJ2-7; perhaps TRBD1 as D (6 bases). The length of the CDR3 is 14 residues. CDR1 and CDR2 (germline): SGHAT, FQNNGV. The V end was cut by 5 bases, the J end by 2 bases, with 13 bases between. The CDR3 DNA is TGTGCCAGCAGCCAAGGGACATCTCCCTACGAGCAGTACTTC. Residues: CASSQGTSPYEQYF. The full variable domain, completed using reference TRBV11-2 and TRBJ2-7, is EAGVAQSPRYKIIEKRQSVAFWCNPISGHATLYWYQQILGQGPKLLIQFQNNGVVDDSQLPKDRFSAERLKGVDSTLKIQPAKLEDSAVYLCASSQGTSPYEQYFGPGTRLTVT.

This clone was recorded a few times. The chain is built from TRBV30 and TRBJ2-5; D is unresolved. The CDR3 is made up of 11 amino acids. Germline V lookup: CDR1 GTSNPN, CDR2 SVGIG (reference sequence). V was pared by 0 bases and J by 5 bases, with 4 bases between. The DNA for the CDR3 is TGTGCCTGGAGTGTACAGGAGACCCAGTACTTC. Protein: CAWSVQETQYF.

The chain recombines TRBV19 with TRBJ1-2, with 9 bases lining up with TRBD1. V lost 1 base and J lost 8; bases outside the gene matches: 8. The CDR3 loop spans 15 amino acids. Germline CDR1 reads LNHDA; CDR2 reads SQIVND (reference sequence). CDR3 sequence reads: CASSIVPGTGFGYTF. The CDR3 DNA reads TGTGCCAGTAGTATAGTCCCCGGGACAGGGTTCGGCTACACCTTC.

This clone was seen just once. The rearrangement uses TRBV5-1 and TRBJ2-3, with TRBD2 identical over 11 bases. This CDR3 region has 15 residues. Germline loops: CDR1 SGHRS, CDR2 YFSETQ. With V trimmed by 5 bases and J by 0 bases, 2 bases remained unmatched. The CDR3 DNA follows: TGCGCCAGCAGGTTAGCGGGGGGGAGCACAGATACGCAGTATTTT. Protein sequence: CASRLAGGSTDTQYF.

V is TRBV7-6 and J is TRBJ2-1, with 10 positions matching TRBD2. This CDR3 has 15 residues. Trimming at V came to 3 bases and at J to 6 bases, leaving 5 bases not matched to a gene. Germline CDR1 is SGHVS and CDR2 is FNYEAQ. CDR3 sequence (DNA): TGTGCCAGCAGCTTGGCTAGCGGGAGCCCCAATGAGCAGTTCTTC. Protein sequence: CASSLASGSPNEQFF.

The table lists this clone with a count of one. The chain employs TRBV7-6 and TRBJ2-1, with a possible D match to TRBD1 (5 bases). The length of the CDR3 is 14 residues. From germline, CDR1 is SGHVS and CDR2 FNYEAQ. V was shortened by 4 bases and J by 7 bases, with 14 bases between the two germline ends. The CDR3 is CASSWGGAENEQFF. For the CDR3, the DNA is TGTGCCAGCAGCTGGGGTGGGGCAGAGAATGAGCAGTTCTTC. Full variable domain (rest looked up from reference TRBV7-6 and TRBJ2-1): GAGVSQSPRYKVTKRGQDVALRCDPISGHVSLYWYRQALGQGPEFLTYFNYEAQQDKSGLPNDRFSAERPEGSISTLTIQRTEQRDSAMYRCASSWGGAENEQFFGPGTRLTVL.

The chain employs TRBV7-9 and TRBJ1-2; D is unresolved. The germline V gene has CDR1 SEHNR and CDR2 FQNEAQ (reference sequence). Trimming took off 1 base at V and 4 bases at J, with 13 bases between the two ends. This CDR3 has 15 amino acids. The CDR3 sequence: CASSLGGQAFYGYTF. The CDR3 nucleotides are TGTGCCAGCAGCTTAGGAGGGCAGGCCTTCTATGGCTACACCTTC.

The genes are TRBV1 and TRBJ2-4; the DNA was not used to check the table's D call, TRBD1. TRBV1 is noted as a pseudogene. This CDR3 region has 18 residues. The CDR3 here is CTSSHLGTGAPHSNIQYF. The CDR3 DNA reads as TGCACCAGCAGCCACTTGGGGACAGGGGCCCCCCACTCAAACATTCAGTACTTC.

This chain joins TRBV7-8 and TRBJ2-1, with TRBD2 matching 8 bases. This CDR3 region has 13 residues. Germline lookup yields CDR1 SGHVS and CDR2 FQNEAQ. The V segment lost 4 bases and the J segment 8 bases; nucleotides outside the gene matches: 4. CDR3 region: CASSSGLDYEQFF. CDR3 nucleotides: TGTGCCAGCAGCTCGGGACTAGACTATGAGCAGTTCTTC.

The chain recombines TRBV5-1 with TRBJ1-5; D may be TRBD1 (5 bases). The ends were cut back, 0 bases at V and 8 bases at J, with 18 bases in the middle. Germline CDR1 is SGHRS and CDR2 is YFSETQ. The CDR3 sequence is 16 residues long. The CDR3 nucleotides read TGCGCCAGCAGCTTGGGGGCCGGGGGTTATCAGGAGCCCCAGCATTTT. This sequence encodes CASSLGAGGYQEPQHF.